The next 20 T cell receptor beta chains were all read from a single sample in a study of identical twins. MiXCR was run by TCRdb on the 5' RACE reads, yielding one entry per CDR3 protein. The repertoire has fewer than 550,000 distinct CDR3 sequences, approximately 16% of them found once; the top ten carry 0.44%. This sample was also put to use in a study of yellow fever vaccine responses in identical twins.

The sequencing sample was made of CD4+ T cells sorted from blood. These TCRs come from a woman aged 18-29 years in good health.

The rearrangement links TRBV18 to TRBJ2-1; the D gene is possibly TRBD2 (5 bases). The CDR3 contains 14 residues. V lost 0 bases, J lost 8 bases, and 11 bases lay in between. CDR1 is KGHSH, CDR2 LQKENI, per germline. This CDR3 is CASSPPDYRDEQFF. CDR3 nucleotides: TGTGCCAGCTCACCACCCGACTATCGGGATGAGCAGTTCTTC.

The chain employs TRBV7-9 and TRBJ1-3, with D possibly being TRBD1 (6 bases). The CDR3 runs 16 residues. Germline lookup yields CDR1 SEHNR and CDR2 FQNEAQ (reference sequence). V was pared by 6 bases and J by 0 bases, with 15 bases between. CDR3 sequence (DNA): TGTGCCAGCAGTCGGGACACACTTTTCTCTGGAAACACCATATATTTT. This codes for CASSRDTLFSGNTIYF. Using reference TRBV7-9 and TRBJ1-3 for the parts outside the CDR3, the full variable domain is DTGVSQNPRHKITKRGQNVTFRCDPISEHNRLYWYRQTLGQGPEFLTYFQNEAQLEKSRLLSDRFSAERPKGSFSTLEIQRTEQGDSAMYLCASSRDTLFSGNTIYFGEGSWLTVV.

This clonotype was found a few times. The chain carries TRBV5-1 and TRBJ2-1, with TRBD2 matching 8 bases. The CDR3 runs to 15 residues. J was trimmed by 5 bases and V by 6 bases; bases with no gene match: 10. The germline V gene encodes CDR1 SGHRS and CDR2 YFSETQ. The CDR3 protein is CASTVGLAGHNEQFF. The CDR3 region has the DNA TGCGCCAGCACCGTCGGACTAGCTGGTCACAATGAGCAGTTCTTC.

This clonotype was observed many times. The CDR3 spells CASRIDRVDEQYF. As DNA, the CDR3 is TGTGCCAGCAGGATTGATAGGGTCGACGAGCAGTACTTC. The J gene is TRBJ2-7, the V gene TRBV12-3 or TRBV12-4; D is unresolved. V gave up 6 bases and J gave up 5 bases, with 14 bases separating them. The CDR3 is 13 amino acids.

This clonotype was counted only a few times. V and J are TRBV24-1 and TRBJ2-1; 11 nucleotides match TRBD2. Trimming cost V 3 bases and J 6 bases; bases outside gene matches: 6. Germline assignment: CDR1 KGHDR and CDR2 SFDVKD. The CDR3 sequence is 16 residues long. The CDR3 region is CATSDRTSGGSNEQFF. Written as DNA, the CDR3 is TGTGCCACCAGTGATCGCACTAGCGGGGGTAGCAATGAGCAGTTCTTC.

This chain connects TRBV24-1 to TRBJ2-2; no reliable D call. This CDR3 is built from 16 residues. Trimming removed 1 base at V and 3 bases at J, with 11 bases between. Germline V gene sequence: CDR1 KGHDR, CDR2 SFDVKD. The CDR3 protein is CATSDFRRAYTGELFF. The CDR3 bases are TGTGCCACCAGTGATTTCCGCAGAGCATACACCGGGGAGCTGTTTTTT.

This clonotype was recorded at least ten times. The chain recombines TRBV12-3 or TRBV12-4 with TRBJ1-1; 7 bases agree with TRBD1. V lost 4 bases and J lost 5; bases outside the gene matches: 7. The CDR3 is made up of 14 amino acids. CDR3 loop: CASSSRARGTEAFF. In nucleotides, the CDR3 is TGTGCCAGCAGTTCCAGGGCCAGGGGGACTGAAGCTTTCTTT.

V usage is TRBV28 and J usage is TRBJ2-7; D might be TRBD2 (6 bases). Per germline, CDR1 MDHEN and CDR2 SYDVKM. This CDR3 is built from 13 residues. Trimming pared 5 bases from V and 3 bases from J, leaving 11 bases between. The CDR3 sequence: CASSPGDFYEQYV. The CDR3 region has the DNA TGTGCCAGCAGTCCGGGAGATTTCTACGAGCAGTACGTC.

The rearrangement uses TRBV4-1 and TRBJ2-1, with D unclear. The CDR3 extends over 18 amino acids. V lost 3 bases, J lost 4 bases, and 22 bases lay in between. Germline V gene lookup returns CDR1 MGHRA and CDR2 YSYEKL. The CDR3 loop is CASSHITLGSPRYNEQFF. The CDR3 DNA reads as TGCGCCAGCAGCCACATCACCCTGGGGTCCCCTCGGTACAATGAGCAGTTCTTC.

This clonotype was picked up a small number of times. The V call is TRBV6-2 or TRBV6-3, the J call TRBJ2-7; 11 positions match TRBD2. The length of the CDR3 is 20 residues. The germline gives CDR1 MNHEY, CDR2 SVGEGT. V was clipped by 2 bases and J by 3 bases; unmatched bases: 18. Here the CDR3 DNA reads TGTGCCAGCAGTTACCCGGGACCCGTTGAATTTAGCGGGAGGGTCTACGAGCAGTACTTC. Translating gives CASSYPGPVEFSGRVYEQYF.

This clonotype was picked up many times. CDR3: CASSLNAATNEKLFF. In DNA form, the CDR3 reads TGCGCCAGCAGCTTGAATGCAGCAACTAATGAAAAACTGTTTTTT. The chain combines TRBV5-1 with TRBJ1-4; D ambiguous. V lost 1 base to trimming and J lost 0 bases, with 7 bases between them. The CDR3 is 15 amino acids. Per the germline V gene, CDR1 is SGHRS and CDR2 is YFSETQ.

The chain links TRBV12-3 or TRBV12-4 to TRBJ2-7; D gene uncertain. V lost 3 bases to trimming and J lost 6 bases, with 9 bases between them. The CDR3 extends over 12 amino acids. CDR3 nucleotides: TGTGCCAGCAGTTTTAATGGCCCCGAGCAGTACTTC. Amino acid sequence: CASSFNGPEQYF.

This clonotype appeared a few times. The J gene is TRBJ2-3, the V gene TRBV4-2, with 7 bases fitting TRBD2. CDR3 length: 17 residues. Per germline, CDR1 LGHNA and CDR2 YNFKEQ. The ends lost 0 bases at V and 2 bases at J; junction bases unmatched: 8. The CDR3 is CASSQEVLARYTDTQYF. CDR3 coding DNA: TGTGCCAGCAGCCAAGAGGTACTAGCGAGATACACAGATACGCAGTATTTT.

As to this clonotype: At one boundary the junction diverges from the germline segment, which might be a read error. The chain employs TRBV20-1 and TRBJ2-1; maybe TRBD2 (6 bases). The CDR3 spans 10 residues. Looked up from germline, CDR1 is DFQATT and CDR2 is SNEGSKA (reference sequence). The CDR3 coding sequence is TGCAGTGCTAGAGTGAGGAGGGACCCCTTC. It encodes CSARVRRDPF.

This clonotype was seen many times. The chain has TRBV12-3 or TRBV12-4 and TRBJ2-1, with 10 bases identical to TRBD2. The trim removed 9 bases at V and 4 bases at J, leaving 15 bases unmatched. This CDR3 comprises 17 residues. Here the CDR3 DNA reads TGTGCCAGTAGACGCCTAGCGGGAGAGCTATCATACAATGAGCAGTTCTTC. Amino acid sequence: CASRRLAGELSYNEQFF.

This clonotype appeared many times. The chain joins TRBV6-5 to TRBJ1-6; D is unresolved. Germline V gives CDR1 MNHEY, CDR2 SVGAGI. The V end lost 5 bases, the J end lost 8 bases, and 7 bases lay between the germline ends. The CDR3 length is 12 residues. CDR3: CASSTGDSPLHF. The DNA for the CDR3 is TGTGCCAGCAGTACTGGGGATTCACCCCTCCACTTT.

The J gene is TRBJ2-3, the V gene TRBV12-5; D perhaps matches TRBD1 (6 bases). The ends were cut back, 6 bases at V and 1 base at J, with 17 bases in the middle. Germline-derived CDR1 and CDR2 are LGHNT and FRNRAP. The CDR3 spans 16 residues. CDR3 coding DNA: TGTGCTAGTGGGCCCGTAACAGGGACGGGCACAGATACGCAGTATTTT. Encoded protein: CASGPVTGTGTDTQYF.

The chain has TRBV3-1 and TRBJ2-5, with 10 bases fitting TRBD2. This CDR3 region has 17 residues. V gave up 4 bases and J gave up 1 base; unmatched junction bases: 9. Germline loops: CDR1 LGHDT, CDR2 YNNKEL (reference sequence). Here the CDR3 reads CASSRHSSGRTQETQYF. In nucleotides, the CDR3 is TGTGCCAGCAGCCGGCACAGTAGCGGGAGGACCCAAGAGACCCAGTACTTC.

V and J are TRBV24-1 and TRBJ2-5, with D unresolved. CDR3 length equals 13 residues. V shed 5 bases and J shed 2 bases, with 8 bases lying between them. CDR1 and CDR2 from the germline V gene are KGHDR and SFDVKD. The CDR3 protein is CATSGAVQETQYF. In nucleotides, the CDR3 is TGTGCCACCAGTGGGGCAGTACAAGAGACCCAGTACTTC.

J is TRBJ2-3 and V is TRBV7-8; 9 bases line up with TRBD2. The germline V gene encodes CDR1 SGHVS and CDR2 FQNEAQ. J lost 0 bases, V lost 1 base, and 14 bases had no gene match. This CDR3 spans 20 amino acids. The CDR3 here is CASSLVLIVAGASSTDTQYF. In DNA, the CDR3 is TGTGCCAGCAGCTTAGTTTTAATTGTAGCGGGGGCCTCTAGCACAGATACGCAGTATTTT.